These T cell receptor beta chains were read from a single sample in a study of T cell repertoires in cytomegalovirus infection. These receptors have no known antigen. TCRdb re-called the reads through MiXCR, storing one row per CDR3 protein. Of tens of thousands of distinct CDR3 sequences in the sample, approximately 22% were seen once. This sample comprised CD8+ T cells from cultured PBMCs, obtained from culture after CMV antigen stimulation. The source of these receptors is a human donor in good health (CMV status not recorded). Some clones in this sample may be carry-over from other donors' samples. The CDR3 runs from the conserved cysteine through the conserved F or W. Fields, in order: V gene, D gene, J gene, CDR3 length, clone size, CDR3 protein, CDR3 DNA. The D gene is left open where the match is weak. Clone sizes are given selectively: once, few, many, or a class where the clone is expanded.

v_call: TRBV6-2/TRBV6-3
d_call: TRBD1
j_call: TRBJ1-5
cdr3_length: 19
clone_size: -
cdr3_aa: CASSSVRGQAGYSNQPQHF
cdr3_nt: TGTGCCAGCAGTTCCGTAAGGGGACAGGCAGGATATAGCAATCAGCCCCAGCATTTT

v_call: TRBV27
d_call: -
j_call: TRBJ2-2
cdr3_length: 14
clone_size: few
cdr3_aa: CASSSAGDTGELFF
cdr3_nt: TGTGCCAGCAGTTCGGCAGGGGACACCGGGGAGCTGTTTTTT

v_call: TRBV6-6
d_call: -
j_call: TRBJ2-5
cdr3_length: 12
clone_size: few
cdr3_aa: CASRGKIGTQYF
cdr3_nt: TGTGCCAGCAGGGGCAAAATCGGGACCCAGTACTTC

v_call: TRBV12-3/TRBV12-4
d_call: -
j_call: TRBJ2-2
cdr3_length: 13
clone_size: -
cdr3_aa: CASSFGRPGELFF
cdr3_nt: TGTGCCAGCAGTTTCGGAAGGCCCGGGGAGCTGTTTTTT

v_call: TRBV7-6
d_call: -
j_call: TRBJ2-7
cdr3_length: 13
clone_size: few
cdr3_aa: CASSLNSGKRQYF
cdr3_nt: TGTGCCAGCAGCCTCAATTCGGGAAAAAGGCAGTACTTC

v_call: TRBV12-3/TRBV12-4
d_call: -
j_call: TRBJ2-7
cdr3_length: 14
clone_size: few
cdr3_aa: CASSLQDKTYEQYF
cdr3_nt: TGTGCCAGCAGTTTGCAGGACAAGACCTACGAGCAGTACTTC

v_call: TRBV12-3/TRBV12-4
d_call: -
j_call: TRBJ2-1
cdr3_length: 13
clone_size: few
cdr3_aa: CASSLGQYNEQFF
cdr3_nt: TGTGCCAGCAGTTTAGGACAGTACAATGAGCAGTTCTTC

v_call: TRBV7-9
d_call: -
j_call: TRBJ1-1
cdr3_length: 12
clone_size: few
cdr3_aa: CASSQGWTEAFF
cdr3_nt: TGTGCCAGCAGCCAAGGGTGGACTGAAGCTTTCTTT

v_call: TRBV5-6
d_call: -
j_call: TRBJ2-3
cdr3_length: 16
clone_size: few
cdr3_aa: CASSSLQEASTDTQYF
cdr3_nt: TGTGCCAGCAGCAGCCTCCAGGAAGCTAGCACAGATACGCAGTATTTT

v_call: TRBV20-1
d_call: TRBD1
j_call: TRBJ2-3
cdr3_length: 14
clone_size: -
cdr3_aa: CSASPGQGLDTQYF
cdr3_nt: TGCAGTGCTAGTCCGGGACAGGGATTAGATACGCAGTATTTT

v_call: TRBV7-2
d_call: -
j_call: TRBJ2-7
cdr3_length: 14
clone_size: many
cdr3_aa: CASSLELGVYEQYF
cdr3_nt: TGTGCCAGCAGCTTAGAACTGGGGGTCTACGAGCAGTACTTC

v_call: TRBV7-9
d_call: -
j_call: TRBJ2-1
cdr3_length: 16
clone_size: -
cdr3_aa: CASSLAFQAGLDEQFF
cdr3_nt: TGTGCCAGCAGCTTAGCTTTTCAGGCGGGGCTTGATGAGCAGTTCTTC

v_call: TRBV10-3
d_call: -
j_call: TRBJ2-3
cdr3_length: 15
clone_size: -
cdr3_aa: CATSTNSGAWYTQYF
cdr3_nt: TGTGCCACAAGCACAAATAGCGGAGCCTGGTATACGCAGTATTTT

v_call: TRBV11-1
d_call: TRBD2
j_call: TRBJ2-5
cdr3_length: 14
clone_size: -
cdr3_aa: CASRHTSGEETQYF
cdr3_nt: TGTGCCAGCAGGCATACTAGCGGGGAGGAGACCCAGTACTTC

v_call: TRBV12-3/TRBV12-4
d_call: -
j_call: TRBJ2-6
cdr3_length: 17
clone_size: few
cdr3_aa: CASINTTASSGANVLTF
cdr3_nt: TGTGCCAGCATCAATACGACGGCTAGCTCTGGGGCCAACGTCCTGACTTTC

v_call: TRBV7-2
d_call: -
j_call: TRBJ1-2
cdr3_length: 14
clone_size: few
cdr3_aa: CASSPQRGNYGYTF
cdr3_nt: TGTGCCAGCAGCCCCCAAAGAGGGAACTATGGCTACACCTTC

v_call: TRBV4-3
d_call: TRBD1
j_call: TRBJ1-4
cdr3_length: 18
clone_size: -
cdr3_aa: CASSQDSAGGGLYEKLFF
cdr3_nt: TGCGCCAGCAGCCAAGATTCTGCAGGGGGCGGACTTTATGAAAAACTGTTTTTT

v_call: TRBV2
d_call: TRBD2
j_call: TRBJ2-3
cdr3_length: 15
clone_size: -
cdr3_aa: CASRVGLAGTDTQYF
cdr3_nt: TGTGCCAGCAGGGTAGGACTAGCGGGCACAGATACGCAGTATTTT

v_call: TRBV7-6
d_call: -
j_call: TRBJ1-5
cdr3_length: 16
clone_size: -
cdr3_aa: CASSLAGRSSNQPQHF
cdr3_nt: TGTGCCAGCAGCTTAGCGGGACGATCAAGCAATCAGCCCCAGCATTTT

v_call: TRBV5-6
d_call: -
j_call: TRBJ2-7
cdr3_length: 16
clone_size: few
cdr3_aa: CASSPLQNLTSYEQYF
cdr3_nt: TGTGCCAGCAGCCCGCTCCAGAACCTAACCTCCTACGAGCAGTACTTC

v_call: TRBV6-5
d_call: -
j_call: TRBJ1-1
cdr3_length: 11
clone_size: -
cdr3_aa: CASSQGWVAFF
cdr3_nt: TGTGCCAGCAGTCAAGGGTGGGTTGCTTTCTTT

v_call: TRBV12-3/TRBV12-4
d_call: -
j_call: TRBJ1-1
cdr3_length: 12
clone_size: -
cdr3_aa: CASRPGHTEAFF
cdr3_nt: TGTGCCAGCAGACCGGGACACACTGAAGCTTTCTTT

v_call: TRBV7-2
d_call: TRBD2
j_call: TRBJ2-7
cdr3_length: 15
clone_size: -
cdr3_aa: CASSLQRLAVYEQYF
cdr3_nt: TGTGCCAGCAGCTTACAGAGACTAGCGGTCTACGAGCAGTACTTC

v_call: TRBV7-6
d_call: -
j_call: TRBJ2-3
cdr3_length: 10
clone_size: many
cdr3_aa: CAIHTDTQYF
cdr3_nt: TGTGCCATTCACACAGATACGCAGTATTTT

v_call: TRBV7-3
d_call: -
j_call: TRBJ2-2
cdr3_length: 17
clone_size: -
cdr3_aa: CASSLGPNSANTGELFF
cdr3_nt: TGTGCCAGCAGCTTGGGACCCAATTCGGCGAACACCGGGGAGCTGTTTTTT

v_call: TRBV5-4
d_call: -
j_call: TRBJ1-5
cdr3_length: 13
clone_size: -
cdr3_aa: CASSFRGNQPQHF
cdr3_nt: TGTGCCAGCAGCTTTCGAGGCAATCAGCCCCAGCATTTT

v_call: TRBV3-1
d_call: -
j_call: TRBJ2-3
cdr3_length: 12
clone_size: -
cdr3_aa: CASSRRADTQYF
cdr3_nt: TGTGCCAGCAGCCGCAGGGCAGATACGCAGTATTTT

v_call: TRBV9
d_call: -
j_call: TRBJ1-1
cdr3_length: 14
clone_size: few
cdr3_aa: CASSVGDGGTEAFF
cdr3_nt: TGTGCCAGCAGCGTGGGGGACGGCGGCACTGAAGCTTTCTTT

v_call: TRBV4-3
d_call: -
j_call: TRBJ1-2
cdr3_length: 15
clone_size: few
cdr3_aa: CASSQDIPSNYGYTF
cdr3_nt: TGCGCCAGCAGCCAAGATATACCCAGTAACTATGGCTACACCTTC

v_call: TRBV7-8
d_call: -
j_call: TRBJ2-1
cdr3_length: 14
clone_size: few
cdr3_aa: CASSFLSGSNEQFF
cdr3_nt: TGTGCCAGCAGCTTTTTGTCGGGAAGCAATGAGCAGTTCTTC

v_call: TRBV12-3/TRBV12-4
d_call: -
j_call: TRBJ2-1
cdr3_length: 14
clone_size: few
cdr3_aa: CASSHTGSYNEQFF
cdr3_nt: TGTGCCAGCAGCCATACAGGGTCCTACAATGAGCAGTTCTTC

v_call: TRBV4-1
d_call: -
j_call: TRBJ2-7
cdr3_length: 16
clone_size: -
cdr3_aa: CASSQDREGAGYEQYF
cdr3_nt: TGCGCCAGCAGCCAAGATCGGGAGGGGGCGGGCTACGAGCAGTACTTC

v_call: TRBV7-2
d_call: -
j_call: TRBJ1-5
cdr3_length: 14
clone_size: few
cdr3_aa: CASSHDRGNQPQHF
cdr3_nt: TGTGCCAGCAGCCACGACCGGGGGAATCAGCCCCAGCATTTT

v_call: TRBV6-5
d_call: TRBD1
j_call: TRBJ1-5
cdr3_length: 15
clone_size: few
cdr3_aa: CASSNRGISNQPQHF
cdr3_nt: TGTGCCAGCAGTAACAGGGGAATTAGCAATCAGCCCCAGCATTTT

v_call: TRBV7-6
d_call: -
j_call: TRBJ2-1
cdr3_length: 13
clone_size: -
cdr3_aa: CASSPQGYNEQFF
cdr3_nt: TGTGCCAGCAGCCCACAGGGATACAATGAGCAGTTCTTC

v_call: TRBV27
d_call: -
j_call: TRBJ1-1
cdr3_length: 13
clone_size: -
cdr3_aa: CASSFYTDTEAFF
cdr3_nt: TGTGCCAGCAGTTTTTACACGGACACTGAAGCTTTCTTT

v_call: TRBV4-1
d_call: -
j_call: TRBJ2-3
cdr3_length: 14
clone_size: few
cdr3_aa: CASSQEGGGDTQYF
cdr3_nt: TGCGCCAGCAGCCAAGAAGGGGGGGGAGATACGCAGTATTTT

v_call: TRBV11-2
d_call: TRBD1
j_call: TRBJ1-2
cdr3_length: 15
clone_size: few
cdr3_aa: CASSRQGAFSYGYTF
cdr3_nt: TGTGCCAGCAGCAGACAGGGGGCTTTCTCCTATGGCTACACCTTC

v_call: TRBV27
d_call: -
j_call: TRBJ2-1
cdr3_length: 16
clone_size: few
cdr3_aa: CASSLGTESSYNEQFF
cdr3_nt: TGTGCCAGCAGTTTGGGAACGGAGAGCTCCTACAATGAGCAGTTCTTC

v_call: TRBV6-2/TRBV6-3
d_call: -
j_call: TRBJ1-1
cdr3_length: 18
clone_size: many
cdr3_aa: CASSYSKGRDTMNTEAFF
cdr3_nt: TGTGCCAGCAGTTACTCGAAAGGCAGGGACACCATGAACACTGAAGCTTTCTTT

v_call: TRBV7-9
d_call: TRBD1
j_call: TRBJ1-5
cdr3_length: 15
clone_size: few
cdr3_aa: CASSSDRGGNQPQHF
cdr3_nt: TGTGCCAGCAGCTCGGACAGGGGGGGCAATCAGCCCCAGCATTTT